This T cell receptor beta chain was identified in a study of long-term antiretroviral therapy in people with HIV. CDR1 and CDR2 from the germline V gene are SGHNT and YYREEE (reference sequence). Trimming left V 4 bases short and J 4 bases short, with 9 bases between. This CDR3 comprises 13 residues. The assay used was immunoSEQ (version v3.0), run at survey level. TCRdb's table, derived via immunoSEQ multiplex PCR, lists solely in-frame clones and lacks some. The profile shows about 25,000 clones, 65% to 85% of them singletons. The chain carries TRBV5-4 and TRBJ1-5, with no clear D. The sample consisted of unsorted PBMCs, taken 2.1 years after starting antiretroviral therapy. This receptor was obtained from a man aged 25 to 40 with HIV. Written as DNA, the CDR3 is TGTGCCAGCAGCGCTGGACGGAATCAGCCCCAGCATTTT. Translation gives CASSAGRNQPQHF.